These 16 T cell receptor delta chains came from one sample sequenced in a study of gamma-delta T cells after stem cell transplantation. TCRdb re-processed the RT-PCR reads via CATT. The sample records roughly 1,400 delta-chain clones, approximately 7.5% being singletons. Specimen: gamma-delta T cells. The receptors were sampled from a human donor. It is not recorded whose cells these are; they may come from a transplant donor.

This clone is labeled large (0.1 to 1%). In nucleotides, the CDR3 is TGTGCCTGTGACGCACTATCTGGGGGATCGCGGGAATCATTAGGAAACACCGATAAACTCATCTTT. Encoded protein: CACDALSGGSRESLGNTDKLIF. The chain has TRDV2 and TRDJ1; TRDD3 matches 9 bases. The CDR3 has 22 residues. The V segment lost 3 bases and the J segment 0 bases; nucleotides outside the gene matches: 25. CDR1 is GEAIGNYY and CDR2 is EKD in the germline V gene.

For this clone: This is likely an artifact of a read error, given a far larger clone one base away. At the DNA level, this CDR3 is encoded by other sequences in the same sample as well. This chain connects TRDV2 to TRDJ3; 7 bases line up with TRDD3. The V segment lost 3 bases and the J segment 0 bases; nucleotides outside the gene matches: 10. Germline CDR1 and CDR2: GEAIGNYY and EKD. The CDR3 length is 19 residues. CDR3 in DNA: TGTGCCTGTGACCATACTGGGGACCTCAGCTCCTGGGACACCCGACAGATGTTTTTC. Amino acid sequence: CACDHTGDLSSWDTRQMFF.

By share of the sample, this clone is large. Within the sample, other DNA sequences also encode this same CDR3. The chain uses TRDV2 and TRDJ1; D may be TRDD3 (5 bases). CDR3 length: 15 residues. Looked up from germline, CDR1 is GEAIGNYY and CDR2 is EKD. V was clipped by 3 bases and J by 0 bases, with 13 bases between them. The CDR3: CACDPLGTYTDKLIF. CDR3 sequence (DNA): TGTGCCTGTGACCCCCTGGGTACGTACACCGATAAACTCATCTTT.

Relative to its sample, this clone is medium-sized (0.01 to 0.1%). This sample also contains other DNA sequences that code for the same CDR3. The chain employs TRDV2 and TRDJ1; tentative D call: TRDD3 (5 bases). In germline, CDR1 is GEAIGNYY, CDR2 EKD. The CDR3 length is 15 residues. V lost 3 bases and J 6 bases, leaving 19 bases between the germline ends. For the CDR3, the DNA is TGTGCCTGTGACTCCGTCACCCCTGGGCCAAATAAACTCATCTTT. Translation gives CACDSVTPGPNKLIF.

In its sample, this clone is medium-sized. J is TRDJ1 and V is TRAV29/DV5; D is undetermined. CDR1 is NSMFDY, CDR2 ISSIKDK, per germline. The CDR3 runs to 15 residues. V dropped 0 bases and J dropped 0 bases, with 12 bases sitting between them. The CDR3 DNA follows: TGTGCAGCAAGCGCGCAACCGTTTTACACCGATAAACTCATCTTT. Its protein product is CAASAQPFYTDKLIF.

This clone has more than one count but fewer than ten. TCRdb's listed protein matches a much larger clone and diverges from this DNA's translation at residue 16, likely through a read error; the protein shown comes from the DNA. The chain couples TRDV2 to TRDJ1; D call uncertain. The germline V gene encodes CDR1 GEAIGNYY and CDR2 EKD. The CDR3 has 17 amino acids. CDR3 residues: CACDTVGGFLYTDKLTF. The CDR3 bases are TGTGCCTGTGACACCGTCGGTGGCTTCTTATACACCGATAAACTCACCTTT.

The CDR3 sequence: CACDTIRTGGYAEGSSWDTRQMFF. CDR3 coding DNA: TGTGCCTGTGACACCATACGTACTGGGGGATACGCGGAGGGAAGCTCCTGGGACACCCGACAGATGTTTTTC. J is TRDJ3 and V is TRDV2; 13 nucleotides line up with TRDD3. Germline V lookup: CDR1 GEAIGNYY, CDR2 EKD. The CDR3 is made up of 24 amino acids. V lost 0 bases to trimming and J lost 0 bases; unmatched junction nucleotides: 16.

This clone is medium-sized within its sample. The rearrangement joins TRDV2 to TRDJ1; 12 nucleotides line up with TRDD3. Looked up from germline, CDR1 is GEAIGNYY and CDR2 is EKD. The CDR3 covers 22 residues. J was trimmed by 0 bases and V by 3 bases; bases with no gene match: 22. The CDR3 DNA reads as TGTGCCTGTGACCCCGTTGTCGGTGTACTGGGGGATACCCCCCCCTACACCGATAAACTCATCTTT. This translates into CACDPVVGVLGDTPPYTDKLIF.

Relative to its sample, this clone is large. Additional DNA sequences in this sample encode the identical CDR3. V usage is TRDV2 and J usage is TRDJ1; no clear D. The CDR3 covers 17 residues. The germline V and J ends were trimmed by 0 bases and 0 bases, with 16 bases remaining between them. The germline CDR1 and CDR2 sequences are GEAIGNYY and EKD. CDR3 bases: TGTGCCTGTGACACCGTCGGTGGCTTCTTATACACCGATAAACTCATCTTT. Its translation: CACDTVGGFLYTDKLIF.

This clone turned up a few times. The genes are TRDV2 and TRDJ3, with 8 positions matching TRDD3. This CDR3 contains 21 residues. The V gene's germline CDR1 is GEAIGNYY and CDR2 EKD. The V segment lost 1 base and the J segment 0 bases; nucleotides outside the gene matches: 13. This CDR3 is CACDTLTGGNTGSWDTRQMFF. The CDR3 DNA sequence: TGTGCCTGTGACACGCTTACTGGGGGCAACACGGGCTCCTGGGACACCCGACAGATGTTTTTC.

This clone is medium-sized by share. CDR3 in amino acids: CACDTTGGSWDTRQMFF. CDR3 nucleotides: TGTGCCTGTGACACTACTGGGGGATCCTGGGACACCCGACAGATGTTTTTC. The V call is TRDV2, the J call TRDJ3; 9 nucleotides match TRDD3. The CDR3 has 17 residues. J lost 1 base, V lost 1 base, and 1 base had no gene match. Germline V gene lookup returns CDR1 GEAIGNYY and CDR2 EKD.

This clone has more than one count but fewer than ten. This likely reflects a read error, since a far larger clone is one base away. This chain links TRDV2 with TRDJ1, with D perhaps matching TRDD2 (5 bases). The CDR3 has 13 amino acids. Germline CDR1 is GEAIGNYY and CDR2 is EKD. Deletions cut 5 bases from V and 0 bases from J, with 9 bases between. CDR3 bases: TGTGCCTGTGCCGCCCTTCACACCGATAAACTCATCTTT. This codes for CACAALHTDKLIF.

This clone came up a few times. Other nucleotide sequences in the sample specify the same CDR3. This chain uses TRDV2 with TRDJ1, with 9 bases aligning to TRDD3. V trimming: 2 bases; J trimming: 0 bases; junction bases outside the gene matches: 6. This CDR3 contains 16 residues. Germline CDR1 GEAIGNYY, CDR2 EKD. The CDR3 here is CACDRLGERYTDKLIF. The CDR3, as DNA: TGTGCCTGTGACAGACTGGGGGAAAGGTACACCGATAAACTCATCTTT.

This clone was detected only a few times. This DNA's translation differs at residue 9 from TCRdb's protein, which comes from a much larger clone; a read error is likely, and the protein shown is translated from the DNA. The chain uses TRDV2 and TRDJ1; 12 nucleotides agree with TRDD3. This CDR3 is 17 amino acids long. In germline, CDR1 is GEAIGNYY, CDR2 EKD. J gave up 0 bases and V 3 bases, and 7 bases lay outside the gene matches. This CDR3 is CACDVLGDTLYTDKLIF. The CDR3 bases are TGTGCCTGTGACGTACTGGGGGATACTTTGTACACCGATAAACTCATCTTT.

This clone was picked up a small number of times. This chain joins TRDV1 and TRDJ1; tentative D call: TRDD3 (6 bases). From germline, CDR1 is TSWWSYY and CDR2 QGS. The length of the CDR3 is 20 residues. V gave up 0 bases and J gave up 3 bases, with 26 bases separating them. CDR3 DNA: TGTGCTCTTGGGGAACTGGTAGGCCTACGTACGATACGCGTAGCCGATAAACTCATCTTT. Translated: CALGELVGLRTIRVADKLIF.

Points on this clone: TCRdb's protein, taken from a much larger clone, differs from this DNA's translation at residue 13, likely owing to a read error; the protein displayed comes from the DNA. The chain is built from TRDV2 and TRDJ1; D is unresolved. Germline CDR1 reads GEAIGNYY; CDR2 reads EKD. The CDR3 contains 15 residues. CDR3 amino acids: CACDPLGPTTDKPIF. Written as DNA, the CDR3 is TGTGCCTGTGACCCCCTCGGACCCACTACCGATAAACCCATCTTT.